This T cell receptor beta chain is drawn from a study of blood T cell repertoires in COVID-19. Across the study: The United States, Italy and Spain provided the acute and convalescent COVID-19 samples.

Between the trimmed V and J ends, which lost 3 bases and 9 bases, there was a span of 27 bases. Germline V CDR1 and CDR2: LNHDA, SQIVND (reference sequence). The CDR3 is 18 amino acids. Data came from immunoSEQ multiplex PCR; TCRdb stores just in-frame clones and leaves some out. This table has about 36,000 clones, 75% to 90% appearing once. The TCR was taken from a man in his fifties or sixties with acute or convalescent COVID-19. The sample taken for sequencing was peripheral blood. J is TRBJ2-1 and V is TRBV19; a possible D gene is TRBD1 (7 bases). The CDR3 region is CASSILGGGGGVFAEQFF. CDR3 DNA: TGTGCCAGTAGTATTTTGGGCGGTGGAGGGGGCGTGTTTGCTGAGCAGTTCTTC.